Presented here are 6 T cell receptor beta chains from one specimen sequenced in a study of blood T cell repertoires in COVID-19. The method was immunoSEQ multiplex PCR; TCRdb's version includes in-frame clones alone and lacks a portion of them. The table has approximately 89,000 clones, about four fifths seen once. Sequencing was performed on peripheral blood. The receptors come from a man between 65 and 80 years old with COVID-19, enrolled during active disease.

This rearrangement joins TRBV7-9 to TRBJ2-7, with 8 bases identical to TRBD1. CDR1 is SEHNR and CDR2 is FQNEAQ in the germline V gene (reference sequence). Losses at the gene ends were 4 bases for V and 7 bases for J; bases not matched to a gene: 6. The CDR3 spans 13 residues. CDR3 protein: CASSSPGTGEQYF. CDR3 bases: TGTGCCAGCAGCTCTCCCGGGACAGGTGAGCAGTACTTC.

The chain employs TRBV6-5 and TRBJ1-2, with TRBD1 identical over 9 bases. CDR3 length: 16 amino acids. The V segment lost 2 bases and the J segment 1 base; nucleotides outside the gene matches: 5. Germline V CDR1 and CDR2: MNHEY, SVGAGI. The CDR3 here is CASSYTGTGYNYGYTF. The CDR3 DNA reads TGTGCCAGCAGTTACACCGGGACAGGGTATAACTATGGCTACACCTTC.

There are a few counts of this clone. This rearrangement joins TRBV10-3 to TRBJ2-7, with 7 bases identical to TRBD2. Germline V lookup: CDR1 ENHRY, CDR2 SYGVKD. This CDR3 is 14 amino acids long. V was pared by 3 bases and J by 5 bases, with 7 bases of the junction left unmatched. CDR3 residues: CAISEAMGGDEQYF. The CDR3 DNA is TGTGCCATCAGTGAAGCCATGGGGGGGGACGAGCAGTACTTC.

The chain links TRBV10-2 to TRBJ1-4; 10 nucleotides agree with TRBD1. Germline lookup yields CDR1 WSHSY and CDR2 SAAADI. The ends lost 8 bases at V and 7 bases at J; junction bases unmatched: 4. There are 13 residues in the CDR3. CDR3: CASGQGGGEKLFF. The CDR3 DNA reads as TGCGCCAGCGGACAGGGGGGAGGTGAAAAACTGTTTTTT.

This clone was seen a single time. The chain links TRBV27 to TRBJ1-5; 7 bases fit TRBD1. CDR1 and CDR2 (germline): MNHEY, SMNVEV (reference sequence). V dropped 5 bases and J dropped 4; count of bases not matched to a gene: 5. The CDR3 runs to 14 residues. The CDR3 reads CASSPTTGNQPQHF. In nucleotides, the CDR3 is TGTGCCAGCAGTCCCACGACAGGGAATCAGCCCCAGCATTTT.

The chain carries TRBV27 and TRBJ2-7, with 9 positions matching TRBD2. The V and J ends lost 5 bases and 2 bases, in that order; junction bases with no gene match: 7. The V gene's germline CDR1 is MNHEY and CDR2 SMNVEV (reference sequence). The CDR3 extends over 15 amino acids. DNA of the CDR3: TGTGCCAGCAGTCCGTCGGCGGGGGGGCCCTACGAGCAGTACTTC. This sequence encodes CASSPSAGGPYEQYF.